This TCR beta chain was recorded in a study of blood T cells in healthy people across ages. Investigators took around 10 milliliters of peripheral blood from every donor. The amount of total RNA extracted per sample was at least 5.5 micrograms. Alongside a J-beta primer mix, a sample-barcoded 5' primer served in a second PCR lasting roughly 7 to 11 cycles. Carrying 12 random nucleotides, a template-switch adaptor labeled each individual cDNA molecule. TCRdb used MiXCR to reprocess the 5' RACE reads, holding one entry per CDR3 protein. The sample shows over a million distinct CDR3 sequences, approximately 43% of them seen only once. The sample holds many counts of this clonotype. The CDR3 covers 12 residues. V dropped 6 bases and J dropped 6; count of bases not matched to a gene: 4.

The clonotype was recovered from a woman between 18 and 30 years old in good health. The sequencing sample was made of blood. This chain links TRBV12-3 or TRBV12-4 with TRBJ1-2; 7 nucleotides line up with TRBD1. DNA for the CDR3: TGTGCCAGCAGGCACAGGGGAGATGGCTACACCTTC. It encodes CASRHRGDGYTF.